At least ten counts were recorded for the clone carrying this T cell receptor (beta chain). The antigen is not known. This record belongs to a study of regulatory T cells in long-lasting Graves disease. Time point defined: newly diagnosed GD, antithyroid drugs for less than 3 months. Following extraction of RNA from PBMCs, that RNA was used to make the TCR library. Study conclusions and caveats: A greater number of public clonotypes (over 2,500) was shared by persistent patients than by new patients (about 960).

The authors built TCR beta libraries using iRepertoire HTBI primers and Arm-PCR of CDR3 regions. MiXCR, applied by TCRdb to the multiplex PCR reads, yields one record per CDR3 protein. Counted here are roughly 510,000 distinct CDR3 sequences, roughly a sixth occurring once; the ten biggest clones make up around 12%. The same specimen was also included in a second study, on T cells in Graves' hyperthyroidism and ophthalmopathy. Per that study: First-round RT-PCR with HTBI primers amplified the TCR CDR3 region.

The TCR was taken from a man aged 18 to 29 with Graves disease. The sequences come from peripheral blood mononuclear cells (PBMCs), collected at new diagnosis, from a patient treated with antithyroid drugs.

In DNA, the CDR3 is TGTGCCAGCCGGGACTCACGGGGTTACGAGCAGTACTTC. Translation gives CASRDSRGYEQYF. This rearrangement joins TRBV28 to TRBJ2-7, with a possible D match to TRBD2 (6 bases). Germline V gene data show CDR1 as MDHEN and CDR2 as SYDVKM. The CDR3 loop spans 13 amino acids. V was clipped by 8 bases and J by 4 bases, with 15 bases between them.